This passage covers 5 T cell receptor beta chains from one sample sequenced in a study of CD8 T cells in ankylosing spondylitis. TCRdb ran MiXCR on the 5' RACE reads and lists one entry per CDR3 protein. The sample holds roughly 250,000 distinct CDR3 sequences, roughly 8.6% seen once. The sample consisted of blood, either unsorted or a sorted T cell fraction (not recorded which). The receptors shown here come from a male donor with ankylosing spondylitis or in good health (not recorded which).

The CDR3 loop reads CSATRDTGELFF. CDR3 nucleotide sequence: TGCAGTGCTACCCGGGACACCGGGGAGCTGTTTTTT. The rearrangement links TRBV20-1 to TRBJ2-2, with D uncertain. V lost 4 bases to trimming and J lost 3 bases, with 6 bases between them. There are 12 residues in the CDR3. Germline CDR1 reads DFQATT; CDR2 reads SNEGSKA (reference sequence).

This clonotype was recorded many times. This chain joins TRBV20-1 and TRBJ1-5, with TRBD1 identical over 8 bases. CDR3 size: 13 residues. In germline, CDR1 is DFQATT, CDR2 SNEGSKA (reference sequence). The V gene end was trimmed by 7 bases and the J gene end by 7 bases; junction bases not matched to a gene: 9. The CDR3 loop reads CSVGQGGRQPQHF. The CDR3, as DNA: TGCAGTGTCGGACAGGGAGGGCGGCAGCCCCAGCATTTT.

This clonotype was found a few times. The chain couples TRBV5-1 to TRBJ1-1, with a possible D match to TRBD1 (6 bases). The CDR3 loop spans 15 amino acids. V was trimmed by 4 bases and J by 1 base, leaving 14 bases between them. CDR1 and CDR2 (germline): SGHRS, YFSETQ. CDR3 nucleotides: TGCGCCAGCAGCGTCAAGGGGGAGGGGAACACTGAAGCTTTCTTT. It codes for CASSVKGEGNTEAFF.

This clonotype was recorded many times. The rearrangement joins TRBV9 to TRBJ2-1; D assignment may be TRBD1 or TRBD2 (5 bases each). V lost 3 bases to trimming and J lost 8 bases, with 18 bases between them. The CDR3 contains 15 residues. Germline CDR1 SGDLS, CDR2 YYNGEE. The CDR3 DNA reads TGTGCCAGCAGCGAGAGGGACCACCTCCGGGATGAGCAGTTCTTC. The encoded protein is CASSERDHLRDEQFF.

This clonotype was counted at least ten times. The chain joins TRBV4-2 to TRBJ2-3; D unresolved. CDR1 and CDR2 from the germline V gene are LGHNA and YNFKEQ. V lost 0 bases, J lost 2 bases, and 9 bases lay in between. This CDR3 is built from 15 residues. In DNA form, the CDR3 reads TGTGCCAGCAGCCAAGATGGGCAGTTCACAGATACGCAGTATTTT. Translated, it gives CASSQDGQFTDTQYF.